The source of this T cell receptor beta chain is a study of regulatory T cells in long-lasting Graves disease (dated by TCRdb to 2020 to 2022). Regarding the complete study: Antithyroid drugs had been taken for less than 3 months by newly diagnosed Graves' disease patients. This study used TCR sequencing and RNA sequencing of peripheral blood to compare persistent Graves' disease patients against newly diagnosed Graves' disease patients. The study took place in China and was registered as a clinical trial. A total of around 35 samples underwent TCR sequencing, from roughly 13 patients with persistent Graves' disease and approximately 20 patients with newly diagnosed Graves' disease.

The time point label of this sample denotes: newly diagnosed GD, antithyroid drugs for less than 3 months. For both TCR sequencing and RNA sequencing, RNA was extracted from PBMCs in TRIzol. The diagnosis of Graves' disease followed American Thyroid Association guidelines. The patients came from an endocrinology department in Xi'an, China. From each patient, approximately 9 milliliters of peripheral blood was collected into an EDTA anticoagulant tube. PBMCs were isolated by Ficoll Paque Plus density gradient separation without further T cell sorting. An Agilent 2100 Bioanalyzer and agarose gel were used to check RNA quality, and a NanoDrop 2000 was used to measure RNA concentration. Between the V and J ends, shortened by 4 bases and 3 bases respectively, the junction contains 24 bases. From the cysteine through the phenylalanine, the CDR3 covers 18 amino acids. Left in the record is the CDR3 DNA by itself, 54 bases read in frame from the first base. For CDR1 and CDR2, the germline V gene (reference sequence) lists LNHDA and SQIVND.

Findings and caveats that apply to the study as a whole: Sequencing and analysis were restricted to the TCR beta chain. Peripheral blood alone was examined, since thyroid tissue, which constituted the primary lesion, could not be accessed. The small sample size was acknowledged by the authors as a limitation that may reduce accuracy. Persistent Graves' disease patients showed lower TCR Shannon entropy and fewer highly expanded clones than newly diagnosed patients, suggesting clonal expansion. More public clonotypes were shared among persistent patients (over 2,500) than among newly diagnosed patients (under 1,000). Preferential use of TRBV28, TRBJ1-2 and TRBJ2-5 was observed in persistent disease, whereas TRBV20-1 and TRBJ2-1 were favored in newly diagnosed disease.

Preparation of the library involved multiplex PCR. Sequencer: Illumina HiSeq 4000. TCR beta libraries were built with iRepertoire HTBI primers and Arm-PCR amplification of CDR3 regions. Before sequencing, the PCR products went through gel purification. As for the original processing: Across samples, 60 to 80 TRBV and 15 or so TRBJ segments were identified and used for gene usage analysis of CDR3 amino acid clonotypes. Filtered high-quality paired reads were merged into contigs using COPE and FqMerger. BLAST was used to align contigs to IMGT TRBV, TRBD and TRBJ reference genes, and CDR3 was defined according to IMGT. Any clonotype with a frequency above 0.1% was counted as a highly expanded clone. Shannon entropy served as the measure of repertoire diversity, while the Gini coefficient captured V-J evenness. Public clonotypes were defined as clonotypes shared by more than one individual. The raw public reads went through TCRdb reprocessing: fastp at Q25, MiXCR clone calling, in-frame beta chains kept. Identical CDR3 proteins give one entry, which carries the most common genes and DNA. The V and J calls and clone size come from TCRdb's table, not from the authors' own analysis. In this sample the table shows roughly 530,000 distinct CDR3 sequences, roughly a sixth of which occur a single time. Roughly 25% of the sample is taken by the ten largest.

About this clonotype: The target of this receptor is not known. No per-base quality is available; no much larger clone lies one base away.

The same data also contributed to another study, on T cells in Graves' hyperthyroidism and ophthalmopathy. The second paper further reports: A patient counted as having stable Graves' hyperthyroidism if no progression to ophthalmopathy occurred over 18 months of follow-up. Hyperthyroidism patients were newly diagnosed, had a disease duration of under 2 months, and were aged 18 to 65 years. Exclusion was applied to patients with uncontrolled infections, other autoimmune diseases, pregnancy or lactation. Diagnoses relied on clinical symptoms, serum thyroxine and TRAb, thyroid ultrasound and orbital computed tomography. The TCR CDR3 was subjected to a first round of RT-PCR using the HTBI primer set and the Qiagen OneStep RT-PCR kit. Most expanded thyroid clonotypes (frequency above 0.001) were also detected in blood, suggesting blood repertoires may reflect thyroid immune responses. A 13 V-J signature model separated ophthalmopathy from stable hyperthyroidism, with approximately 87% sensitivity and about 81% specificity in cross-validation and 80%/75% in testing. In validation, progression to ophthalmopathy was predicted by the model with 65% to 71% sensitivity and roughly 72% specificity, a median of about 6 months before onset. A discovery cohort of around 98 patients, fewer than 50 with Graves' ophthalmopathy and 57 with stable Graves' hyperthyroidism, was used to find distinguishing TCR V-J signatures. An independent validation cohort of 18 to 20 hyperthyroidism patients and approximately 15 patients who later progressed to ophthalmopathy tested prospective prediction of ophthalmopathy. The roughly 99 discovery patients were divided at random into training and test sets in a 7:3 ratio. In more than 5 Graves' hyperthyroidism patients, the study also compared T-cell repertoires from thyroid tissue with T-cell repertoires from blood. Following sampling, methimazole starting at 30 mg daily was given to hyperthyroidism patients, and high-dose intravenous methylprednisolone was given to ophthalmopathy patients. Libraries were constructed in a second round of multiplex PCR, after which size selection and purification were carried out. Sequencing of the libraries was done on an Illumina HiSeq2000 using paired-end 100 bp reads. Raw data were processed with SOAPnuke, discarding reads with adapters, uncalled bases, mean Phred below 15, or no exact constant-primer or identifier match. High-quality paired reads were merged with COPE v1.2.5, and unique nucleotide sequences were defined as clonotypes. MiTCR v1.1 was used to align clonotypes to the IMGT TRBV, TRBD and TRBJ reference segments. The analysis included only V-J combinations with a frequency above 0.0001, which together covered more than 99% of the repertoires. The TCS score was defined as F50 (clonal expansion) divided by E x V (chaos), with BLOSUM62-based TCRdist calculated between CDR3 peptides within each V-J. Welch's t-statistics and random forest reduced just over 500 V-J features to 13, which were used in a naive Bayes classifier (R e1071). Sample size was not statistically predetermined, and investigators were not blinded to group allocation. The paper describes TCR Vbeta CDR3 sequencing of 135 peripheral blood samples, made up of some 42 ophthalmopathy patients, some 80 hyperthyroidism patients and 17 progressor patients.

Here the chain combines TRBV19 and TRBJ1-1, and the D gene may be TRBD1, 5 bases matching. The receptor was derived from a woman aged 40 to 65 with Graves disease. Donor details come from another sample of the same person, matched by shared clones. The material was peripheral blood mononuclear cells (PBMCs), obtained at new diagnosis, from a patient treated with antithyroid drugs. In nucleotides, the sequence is TGTGCCAGTAGTACCATCATAGGGGACCCTAACTGGTACACTGAAGCTTTCTTT. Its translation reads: CASSTIIGDPNWYTEAFF.